This T cell receptor beta chain appears in the sequencing data of a study of identical twins. One entry per CDR3 protein, called by TCRdb with MiXCR from the 5' RACE reads. The data contain about 730,000 distinct CDR3 sequences, 20% to 25% of them singletons. This CDR3 region has 16 residues. Trimming took off 6 bases at V and 0 bases at J, with 14 bases between the two ends. Germline CDR1 is SGHAT and CDR2 is FQNNGV. Another study also made use of these data, one on T cells expressing NK-cell markers. As reported in that work: The sequencing cohort of eight donors included seven HCMV-seropositive individuals and one seronegative individual. A few donors' CD3+CD56-NKG2C+ cells were dominated by the same clonotypes.

The sample consisted of PBMCs. The receptor was isolated from a young woman in good health. The genes are TRBV11-2 and TRBJ2-2; D may be TRBD2 (6 bases). CDR3 in amino acids: CASRLPGTSNTGELFF. The CDR3 DNA follows: TGTGCCAGCAGATTGCCCGGGACTTCGAACACCGGGGAGCTGTTTTTT.